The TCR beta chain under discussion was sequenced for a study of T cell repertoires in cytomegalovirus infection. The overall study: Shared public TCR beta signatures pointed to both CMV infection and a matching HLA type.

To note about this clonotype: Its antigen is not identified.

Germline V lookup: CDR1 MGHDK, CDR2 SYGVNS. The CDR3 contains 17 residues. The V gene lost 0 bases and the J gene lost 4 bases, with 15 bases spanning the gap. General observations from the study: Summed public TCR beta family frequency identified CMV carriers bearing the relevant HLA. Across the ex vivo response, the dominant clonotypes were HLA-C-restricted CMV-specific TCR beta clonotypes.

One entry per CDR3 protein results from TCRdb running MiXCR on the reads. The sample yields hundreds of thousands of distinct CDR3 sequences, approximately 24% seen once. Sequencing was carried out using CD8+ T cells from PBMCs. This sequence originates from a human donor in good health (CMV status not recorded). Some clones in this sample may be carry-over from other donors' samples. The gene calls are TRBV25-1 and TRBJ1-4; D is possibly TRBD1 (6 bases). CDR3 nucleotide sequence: TGTGCCAGCAGTGAATATCTCCCCGGGACAATTAATGAAAAACTGTTTTTT. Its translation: CASSEYLPGTINEKLFF. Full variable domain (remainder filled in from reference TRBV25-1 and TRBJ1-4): EADIYQTPRYLVIGTGKKITLECSQTMGHDKMYWYQQDPGMELHLIHYSYGVNSTEKGDLSSESTVSRIRTEHFPLTLESARPSHTSQYLCASSEYLPGTINEKLFFGSGTQLSVL.